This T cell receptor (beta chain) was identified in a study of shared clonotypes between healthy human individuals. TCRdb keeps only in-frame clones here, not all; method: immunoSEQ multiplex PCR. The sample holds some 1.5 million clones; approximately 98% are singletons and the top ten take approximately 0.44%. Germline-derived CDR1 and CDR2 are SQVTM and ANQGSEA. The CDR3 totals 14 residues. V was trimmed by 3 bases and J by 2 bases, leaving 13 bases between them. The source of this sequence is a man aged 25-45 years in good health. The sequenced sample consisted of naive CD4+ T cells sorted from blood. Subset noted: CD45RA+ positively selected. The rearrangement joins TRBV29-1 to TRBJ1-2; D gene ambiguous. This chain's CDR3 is CSVDLLADNYGYTF. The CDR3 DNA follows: TGCAGCGTTGATCTCTTGGCGGACAACTATGGCTACACCTTC.